A single sample gave rise to the 21 T cell receptor beta chains below, sequenced in a study of technical replicates of blood from a few donors. Measured with immunoSEQ multiplex PCR; TCRdb has only the in-frame clones, and not every one. The table records more than 65,000 clones, 91% of them present only once. Material: T cells isolated from PBMCs. Receptor source: a human donor in good health. Some clones in this sample may be carry-over from other donors' samples.

V and J are TRBV7-9 and TRBJ1-5; possible D gene TRBD1, 5 bases. CDR1 is SEHNR and CDR2 is FQNEAQ in the germline V gene (reference sequence). This CDR3 comprises 16 residues. The germline V and J ends were trimmed by 1 base and 7 bases, with 17 bases remaining between them. The DNA for the CDR3 is TGTGCCAGCAGCTTAGGAGGTTGGCAGGAGGGGCAGCCCCAGCATTTT. Protein: CASSLGGWQEGQPQHF.

The chain uses TRBV15 and TRBJ2-7; 11 positions match TRBD1. The CDR3 spans 16 residues. Trimming at V came to 0 bases and at J to 5 bases, leaving 6 bases not matched to a gene. CDR1 and CDR2 from the germline V gene are LNHNV and YYDKDF (reference sequence). The CDR3 sequence: CATSRDRGQGANEQYF. CDR3 sequence (DNA): TGTGCCACCAGCAGAGATCGAGGACAGGGGGCGAACGAGCAGTACTTC.

The rearrangement uses TRBV4-1 and TRBJ2-1, with TRBD1 matching 10 bases. CDR1 and CDR2 (germline): MGHRA, YSYEKL. The CDR3 loop spans 15 amino acids. Losses at the gene ends were 4 bases for V and 8 bases for J; bases not matched to a gene: 8. CDR3 bases: TGCGCCAGCAGCCCGGGACAGGGGACCCTCGATGAGCAGTTCTTC. It codes for CASSPGQGTLDEQFF.

The chain has TRBV9 and TRBJ2-3; possibly TRBD2 for D (5 bases). CDR3 size: 14 residues. V lost 3 bases, J lost 5 bases, and 13 bases lay in between. Germline values: CDR1 SGDLS, CDR2 YYNGEE. CDR3 sequence reads: CASSANRGLDTQYF. The CDR3 DNA sequence: TGTGCCAGCAGCGCGAATCGTGGACTAGATACGCAGTATTTT.

This chain connects TRBV14 to TRBJ2-3, with no clear D. CDR3 length: 15 amino acids. Germline CDR1 is SGHDN and CDR2 is FVKESK. V lost 2 bases to trimming and J lost 0 bases, with 9 bases between them. In DNA, the CDR3 is TGTGCCAGCAGCCAAACAGCAGCTAGCACAGATACGCAGTATTTT. Translation gives CASSQTAASTDTQYF.

This clone is a singleton in its sample. The chain carries TRBV6-5 and TRBJ1-2; perhaps TRBD1 as D (5 bases). Germline CDR1 and CDR2: MNHEY and SVGAGI. The CDR3 loop spans 15 amino acids. V lost 2 bases to trimming and J lost 8 bases, with 18 bases between them. The DNA of the CDR3 is TGTGCCAGCAGTTACCACCCCAGGGCCCGTCGGGGCTACACCTTC. This codes for CASSYHPRARRGYTF.

J is TRBJ1-2 and V is TRBV4-1, with 8 bases lining up with TRBD1. After removal of 5 bases from V and 6 bases from J, the junction contained 11 bases not matched to a gene. Germline-derived CDR1 and CDR2 are MGHRA and YSYEKL. This CDR3 has 15 residues. In DNA, the CDR3 is TGCGCCAGCAGCTACGGGACAGGAAGACTGGATGGCTACACCTTC. Translated: CASSYGTGRLDGYTF.

V usage is TRBV6-1 and J usage is TRBJ1-5, with 7 bases matching TRBD1. Unmatched junction bases numbered 7, after V lost 3 bases and J lost 2 bases. The germline V gene has CDR1 MNHNS and CDR2 SASEGT. The CDR3 sequence is 16 residues long. CDR3 residues: CASSDKEQGRNQPQHF. The DNA of the CDR3 is TGTGCCAGCAGTGATAAGGAACAGGGGCGCAATCAGCCCCAGCATTTT.

This clone has only one observation. The chain joins TRBV6-1 to TRBJ1-2; possible D gene TRBD1, 6 bases. This CDR3 has 12 residues. Germline V gene lookup returns CDR1 MNHNS and CDR2 SASEGT. V was cut by 8 bases and J by 2 bases, with 9 bases left in between. In DNA form, the CDR3 reads TGTGCCAGCGGACAGCCAAACTATGGCTACACCTTC. As protein: CASGQPNYGYTF.

This rearrangement joins TRBV11-3 to TRBJ2-1; tentatively, D is TRBD1 (5 bases). V was cut by 5 bases and J by 7 bases, with 15 bases left in between. CDR3 size: 14 residues. The germline V gene encodes CDR1 SGHNT and CDR2 YENEEA. CDR3 amino acids: CASSPRGILNEQFF. The CDR3 DNA sequence: TGTGCCAGCAGCCCTAGGGGAATTCTGAATGAGCAGTTCTTC.

The rearrangement uses TRBV2 and TRBJ2-1; D might be TRBD2 (6 bases). V lost 7 bases and J 10 bases, leaving 20 bases between the germline ends. In germline, CDR1 is SNHLY, CDR2 FYNNEI. The CDR3 is made up of 14 amino acids. CDR3 protein: CASTPGTGHREQFF. DNA for the CDR3: TGTGCCAGCACCCCGGGGACTGGCCATCGGGAGCAGTTCTTC.

This clone was picked up a small number of times. The chain is built from TRBV6-1 and TRBJ2-2; D is ambiguous. The germline V gene encodes CDR1 MNHNS and CDR2 SASEGT. V shed 6 bases and J shed 6 bases, with 5 bases lying between them. CDR3 length equals 11 residues. CDR3: CASRPAGELFF. The CDR3 region has the DNA TGTGCCAGCAGACCGGCCGGGGAGCTGTTTTTT.

V and J are TRBV5-1 and TRBJ1-3, with D unclear. This CDR3 comprises 13 residues. Germline CDR1 is SGHRS and CDR2 is YFSETQ. V lost 4 bases, J lost 4 bases, and 9 bases lay in between. This CDR3 reads CASSPTTGNTIYF. CDR3 coding DNA: TGCGCCAGCAGCCCTACGACAGGAAACACCATATATTTT.

This clone was seen a few times. CDR3 region: CSVVGGLNTEAFF. The CDR3 DNA follows: TGCAGCGTTGTCGGGGGACTGAACACTGAAGCTTTCTTT. The J gene is TRBJ1-1, the V gene TRBV29-1; a possible D gene is TRBD1 (5 bases). The germline V gene has CDR1 SQVTM and CDR2 ANQGSEA. Trimming cost V 4 bases and J 0 bases, with 9 bases left between them. The CDR3 covers 13 residues. Using reference TRBV29-1 and TRBJ1-1 for the parts outside the CDR3, the full variable domain is SAVISQKPSRDICQRGTSLTIQCQVDSQVTMMFWYRQQPGQSLTLIATANQGSEATYESGFVIDKFPISRPNLTFSTLTVSNMSPEDSSIYLCSVVGGLNTEAFFGQGTRLTVV.

The rearrangement joins TRBV5-7 to TRBJ2-1; D is possibly TRBD2 (6 bases). TRBV5-7 is noted as an ORF with a role that remains uncertain. The CDR3 covers 13 residues. Trimming removed 8 bases from V and 2 bases from J, with 11 bases in between. The CDR3 spells CARTGETYNEQFF. In DNA, the CDR3 is TGTGCCAGGACGGGAGAAACCTACAATGAGCAGTTCTTC.

CDR3 region: CASSPPGDLSYEQYF. The CDR3 nucleotides are TGTGCCAGCAGTCCCCCAGGGGACCTCTCCTACGAGCAGTACTTC. V gene TRBV27 combines with J gene TRBJ2-7; the D gene is possibly TRBD1 (6 bases). The CDR3 runs to 15 residues. Per the germline V gene, CDR1 is MNHEY and CDR2 is SMNVEV (reference sequence). Trimming left V 5 bases short and J 0 bases short, with 14 bases between.

This rearrangement joins TRBV7-6 to TRBJ2-1, with TRBD1 as a possible D gene (6 bases). The CDR3 spans 16 residues. Per the germline V gene, CDR1 is SGHVS and CDR2 is FNYEAQ. V shed 5 bases and J shed 7 bases, with 21 bases lying between them. CDR3 DNA sequence: TGTGCCAGCAGCACCAGGGACACCCCCGAACGGAATGAGCAGTTCTTC. This translates into CASSTRDTPERNEQFF.

The rearrangement joins TRBV11-3 to TRBJ2-7, with TRBD1 as a possible D gene (5 bases). Germline values: CDR1 SGHNT, CDR2 YENEEA. The CDR3 extends over 15 amino acids. The germline V and J ends were trimmed by 4 bases and 5 bases, with 18 bases remaining between them. The CDR3 nucleotides read TGTGCCAGCAGCTCCCCCCACGCAGGGTTCCACGAGCAGTACTTC. It translates to CASSSPHAGFHEQYF.

The chain uses TRBV10-3 and TRBJ2-6; 9 nucleotides align to TRBD1. The CDR3 has 19 residues. The V gene end was trimmed by 3 bases and the J gene end by 0 bases; junction bases not matched to a gene: 9. Germline V gene data show CDR1 as ENHRY and CDR2 as SYGVKD. CDR3 nucleotides: TGTGCCATCAGTGATTCCGGGACAGGGCGAGTCTCTGGGGCCAACGTCCTGACTTTC. Its protein is CAISDSGTGRVSGANVLTF.

The chain is built from TRBV19 and TRBJ1-2; D gene uncertain. Trimming shortened V by 5 bases and J by 4 bases, and 14 bases separated the two germline ends. This CDR3 has 14 amino acids. Germline V gene sequence: CDR1 LNHDA, CDR2 SQIVND (reference sequence). CDR3 in DNA: TGTGCCAGTAGTGTCGGGATCAGTGGCTATGGCTACACCTTC. Residues: CASSVGISGYGYTF.

This clone has just one count. Here the CDR3 reads CASSLGTGDEQYF. CDR3 bases: TGCGCCAGCAGCTTGGGGACAGGGGACGAGCAGTACTTC. The chain recombines TRBV5-1 with TRBJ2-7; 9 bases match TRBD1. V was clipped by 0 bases and J by 5 bases; unmatched bases: 0. Germline V CDR1 and CDR2: SGHRS, YFSETQ. The CDR3 loop spans 13 amino acids.